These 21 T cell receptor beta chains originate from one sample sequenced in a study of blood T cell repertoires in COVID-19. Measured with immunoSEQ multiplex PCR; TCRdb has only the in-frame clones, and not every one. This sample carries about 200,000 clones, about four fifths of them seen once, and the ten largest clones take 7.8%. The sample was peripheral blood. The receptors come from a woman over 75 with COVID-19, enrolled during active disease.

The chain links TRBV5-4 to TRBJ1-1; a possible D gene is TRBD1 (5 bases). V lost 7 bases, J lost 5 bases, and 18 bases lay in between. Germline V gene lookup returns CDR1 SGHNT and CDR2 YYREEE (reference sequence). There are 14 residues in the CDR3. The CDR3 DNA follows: TGTGCCAGCGGGGGAGGCGGCGAGGCGACTGAAGCTTTCTTT. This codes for CASGGGGEATEAFF.

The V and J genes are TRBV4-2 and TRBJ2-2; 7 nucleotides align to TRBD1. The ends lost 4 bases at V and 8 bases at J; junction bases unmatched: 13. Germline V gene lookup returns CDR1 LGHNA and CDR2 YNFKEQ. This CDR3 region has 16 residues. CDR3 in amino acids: CASSPGDSLKLGELFF. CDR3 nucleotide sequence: TGTGCCAGCAGCCCAGGGGACAGCTTAAAGTTGGGGGAGCTGTTTTTT.

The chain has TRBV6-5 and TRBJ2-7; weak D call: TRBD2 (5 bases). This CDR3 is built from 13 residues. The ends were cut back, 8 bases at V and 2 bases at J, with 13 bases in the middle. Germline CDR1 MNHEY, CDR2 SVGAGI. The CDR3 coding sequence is TGTGCCAGCGGGAGCGCGGCCCCCTACGAGCAGTACTTC. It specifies CASGSAAPYEQYF.

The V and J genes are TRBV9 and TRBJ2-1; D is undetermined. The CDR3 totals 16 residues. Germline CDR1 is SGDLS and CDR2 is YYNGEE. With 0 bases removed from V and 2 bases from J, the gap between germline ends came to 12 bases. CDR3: CASSVGPPGAYNEQFF. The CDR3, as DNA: TGTGCCAGCAGCGTAGGCCCCCCCGGAGCCTACAATGAGCAGTTCTTC.

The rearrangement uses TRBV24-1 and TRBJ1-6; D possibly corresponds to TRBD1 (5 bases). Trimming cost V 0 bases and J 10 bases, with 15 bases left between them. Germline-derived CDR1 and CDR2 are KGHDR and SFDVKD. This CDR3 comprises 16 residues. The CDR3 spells CATSDLGGNLGSPLHF. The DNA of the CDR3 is TGTGCCACCAGTGATTTGGGGGGGAATTTGGGGTCACCCCTCCACTTT.

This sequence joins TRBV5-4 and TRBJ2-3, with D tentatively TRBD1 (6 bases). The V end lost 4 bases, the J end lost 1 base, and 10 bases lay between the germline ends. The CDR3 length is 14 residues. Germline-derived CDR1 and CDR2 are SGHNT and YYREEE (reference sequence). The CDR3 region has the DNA TGTGCCAGCAGCCAAAGACAGGGCACAGATACGCAGTATTTT. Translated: CASSQRQGTDTQYF.

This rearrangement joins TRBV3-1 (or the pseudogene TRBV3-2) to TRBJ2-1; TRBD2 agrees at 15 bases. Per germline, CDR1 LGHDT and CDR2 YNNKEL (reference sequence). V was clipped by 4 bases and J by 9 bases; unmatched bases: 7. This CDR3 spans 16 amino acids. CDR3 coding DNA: TGTGCCAGCAGCCCACCTGGGACTAGCGGGAGGCGTGAGCAGTTCTTC. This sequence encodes CASSPPGTSGRREQFF.

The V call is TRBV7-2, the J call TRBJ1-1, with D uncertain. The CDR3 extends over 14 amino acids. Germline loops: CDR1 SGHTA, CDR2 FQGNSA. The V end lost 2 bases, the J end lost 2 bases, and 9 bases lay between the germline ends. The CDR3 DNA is TGTGCCAGCAGCTTAAGCTCCTTCAACACTGAAGCTTTCTTT. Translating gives CASSLSSFNTEAFF.

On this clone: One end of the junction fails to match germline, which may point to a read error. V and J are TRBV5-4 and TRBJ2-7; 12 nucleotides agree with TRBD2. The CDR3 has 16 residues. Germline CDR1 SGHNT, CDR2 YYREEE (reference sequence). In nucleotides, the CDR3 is TGTGCCAGCAACTTGGGGCTAGCGGGAGGGGCGAACGAGCAGTACTTC. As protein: CASNLGLAGGANEQYF.

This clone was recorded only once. The CDR3 protein is CATSRAGTLGNEQFF. The CDR3 DNA is TGTGCCACCAGCAGAGCCGGGACATTGGGCAATGAGCAGTTCTTC. The chain is built from TRBV15 and TRBJ2-1; the D gene is possibly TRBD1 (6 bases). Germline values: CDR1 LNHNV, CDR2 YYDKDF (reference sequence). Trimming cost V 1 base and J 6 bases, with 13 bases left between them. CDR3 length equals 15 residues.

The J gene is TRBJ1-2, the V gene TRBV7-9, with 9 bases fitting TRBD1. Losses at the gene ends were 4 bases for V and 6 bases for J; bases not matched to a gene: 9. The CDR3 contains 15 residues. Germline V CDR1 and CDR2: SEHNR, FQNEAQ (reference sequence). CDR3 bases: TGTGCCAGCAGCTCCGGGACAGGGAGGAGTGATGGCTACACCTTC. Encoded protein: CASSSGTGRSDGYTF.

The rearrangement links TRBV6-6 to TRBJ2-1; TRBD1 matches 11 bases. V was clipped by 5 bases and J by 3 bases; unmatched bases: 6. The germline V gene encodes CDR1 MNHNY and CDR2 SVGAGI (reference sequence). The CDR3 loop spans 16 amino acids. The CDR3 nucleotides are TGTGCCAGCAGTCGACCCGGGACAGGGGGCTACAATGAGCAGTTCTTC. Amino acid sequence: CASSRPGTGGYNEQFF.

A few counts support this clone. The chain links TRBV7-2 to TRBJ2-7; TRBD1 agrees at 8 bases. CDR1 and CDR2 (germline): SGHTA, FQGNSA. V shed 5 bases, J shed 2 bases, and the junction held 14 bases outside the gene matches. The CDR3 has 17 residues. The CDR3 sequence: CASSLTARDRSTYEQYF. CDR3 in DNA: TGTGCCAGCAGCCTAACCGCCCGGGACAGGAGTACCTACGAGCAGTACTTC. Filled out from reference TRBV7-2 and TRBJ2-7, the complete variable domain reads GAGVSQSPSNKVTEKGKDVELRCDPISGHTALYWYRQSLGQGLEFLIYFQGNSAPDKSGLPSDRFSAERTGGSVSTLTIQRTQQEDSAVYLCASSLTARDRSTYEQYFGPGTRLTVT.

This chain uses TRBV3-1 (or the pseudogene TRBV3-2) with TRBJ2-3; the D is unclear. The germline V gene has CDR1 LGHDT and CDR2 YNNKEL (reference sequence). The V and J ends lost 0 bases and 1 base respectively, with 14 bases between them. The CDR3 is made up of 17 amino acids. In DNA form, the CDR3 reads TGTGCCAGCAGCCAAGAAGGAGCAGTGACTGGCACAGATACGCAGTATTTT. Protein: CASSQEGAVTGTDTQYF.

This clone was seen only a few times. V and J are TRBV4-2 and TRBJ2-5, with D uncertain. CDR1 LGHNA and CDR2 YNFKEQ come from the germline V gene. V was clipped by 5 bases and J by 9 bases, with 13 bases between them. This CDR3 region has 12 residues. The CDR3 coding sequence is TGTGCCAGCAGCACTTCGAATTCGGCCCAGTACTTC. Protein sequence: CASSTSNSAQYF.

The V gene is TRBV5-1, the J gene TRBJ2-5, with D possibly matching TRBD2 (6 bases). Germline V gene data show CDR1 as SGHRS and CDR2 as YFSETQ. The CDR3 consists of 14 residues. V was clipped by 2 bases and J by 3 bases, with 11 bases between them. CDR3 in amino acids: CASSFLGGEETQYF. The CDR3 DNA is TGCGCCAGCAGCTTCTTGGGCGGGGAAGAGACCCAGTACTTC.

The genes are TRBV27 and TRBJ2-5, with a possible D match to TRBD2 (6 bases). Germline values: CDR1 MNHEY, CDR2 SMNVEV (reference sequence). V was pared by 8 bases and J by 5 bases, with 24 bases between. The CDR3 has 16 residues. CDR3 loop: CASRTPPETEGETQYF. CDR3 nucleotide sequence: TGTGCCAGCCGCACCCCCCCCGAGACGGAGGGGGAGACCCAGTACTTC.

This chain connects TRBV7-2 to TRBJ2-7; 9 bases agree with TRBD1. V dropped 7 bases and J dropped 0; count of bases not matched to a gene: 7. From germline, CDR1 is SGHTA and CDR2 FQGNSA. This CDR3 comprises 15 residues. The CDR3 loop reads CASNPNRGHSYEQYF. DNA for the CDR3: TGTGCCAGCAACCCAAACAGGGGGCACTCCTACGAGCAGTACTTC.

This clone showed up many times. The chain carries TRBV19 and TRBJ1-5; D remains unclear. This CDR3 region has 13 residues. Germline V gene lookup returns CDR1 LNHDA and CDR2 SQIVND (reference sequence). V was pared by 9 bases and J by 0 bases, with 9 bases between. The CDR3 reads CASSSVSNQPQHF. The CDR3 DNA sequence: TGTGCCAGCAGCAGCGTTAGCAATCAGCCCCAGCATTTT.

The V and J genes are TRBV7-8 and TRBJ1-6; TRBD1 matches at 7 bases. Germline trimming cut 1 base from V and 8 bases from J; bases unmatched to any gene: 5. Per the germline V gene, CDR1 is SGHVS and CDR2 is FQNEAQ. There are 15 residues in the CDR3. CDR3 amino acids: CASSLGRGNHSPLHF. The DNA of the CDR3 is TGTGCCAGCAGCTTAGGCAGGGGGAATCATTCACCCCTCCACTTT. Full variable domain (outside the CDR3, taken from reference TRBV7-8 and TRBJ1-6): GAGVSQSPRYKVAKRGQDVALRCDPISGHVSLFWYQQALGQGPEFLTYFQNEAQLDKSGLPSDRFFAERPEGSVSTLKIQRTQQEDSAVYLCASSLGRGNHSPLHFGNGTRLTVT.

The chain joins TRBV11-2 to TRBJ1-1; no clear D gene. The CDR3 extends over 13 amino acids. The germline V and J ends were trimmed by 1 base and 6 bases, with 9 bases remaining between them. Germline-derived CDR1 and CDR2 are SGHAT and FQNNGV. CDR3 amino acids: CASSLGEAAEAFF. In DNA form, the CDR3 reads TGTGCCAGCAGCTTAGGGGAGGCGGCTGAAGCTTTCTTT. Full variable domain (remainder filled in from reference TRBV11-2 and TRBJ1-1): EAGVAQSPRYKIIEKRQSVAFWCNPISGHATLYWYQQILGQGPKLLIQFQNNGVVDDSQLPKDRFSAERLKGVDSTLKIQPAKLEDSAVYLCASSLGEAAEAFFGQGTRLTVV.